The 32 T cell receptor beta chains below were found in one sample sequenced in a study of early T cells in non-severe SARS-CoV-2 infection (dated by TCRdb to the early 2020s). Libraries were prepared through 5' RACE. Sequencer: NextSeq 500. In TCRdb, the public reads were trimmed at Q25 with fastp and aligned with MiXCR, with productive beta chains retained. Rows are unified per CDR3 protein, each entry keeping the most common DNA and genes. Here the sample has tens of thousands of distinct CDR3 sequences; around a tenth occur a single time. Around 4% of the sample is in the top ten clones. What was sequenced was whole blood. The source of these receptors is an adult who was a healthcare worker with PCR-confirmed SARS-CoV-2 infection or an uninfected control (not recorded which).

This clonotype was seen a handful of times. The chain couples TRBV7-2 to TRBJ2-4; no reliable D call. Per the germline V gene, CDR1 is SGHTA and CDR2 is FQGNSA. This CDR3 has 16 residues. Trimming stripped 1 base from V and 1 base from J, with 11 bases between. CDR3 coding DNA: TGTGCCAGCAGCTTAGTGGGTACCACGGCCAAAAACATTCAGTACTTC. It encodes CASSLVGTTAKNIQYF.

V gene TRBV6-5 combines with J gene TRBJ2-2; D might be TRBD1 or TRBD2, each matching 7 bases. Trimming took off 7 bases at V and 6 bases at J, with 15 bases between the two ends. CDR1 and CDR2 from the germline V gene are MNHEY and SVGAGI. This CDR3 contains 14 residues. The CDR3 DNA reads as TGTGCCAGCACAAACAGGGGAGGGGCCGGGGAGCTGTTTTTT. Translated, it gives CASTNRGGAGELFF.

This clonotype was detected many times. CDR3 sequence (DNA): TGTGCCAGCAGTGATGCGGACAGACCCTACGAGCAGTACTTC. As protein: CASSDADRPYEQYF. J is TRBJ2-7 and V is TRBV7-9, with a weak D call TRBD1 (6 bases). V was clipped by 6 bases and J by 2 bases, with 14 bases between them. The CDR3 spans 14 residues. Looked up from germline, CDR1 is SEHNR and CDR2 is FQNEAQ (reference sequence).

This clonotype was observed a few times. This chain joins TRBV7-2 and TRBJ2-2; D gene ambiguous. The V end lost 7 bases, the J end lost 6 bases, and 12 bases lay between the germline ends. This CDR3 has 13 amino acids. CDR1 and CDR2 (germline): SGHTA, FQGNSA. The CDR3 sequence is CASTPTGPGELFF. CDR3 DNA: TGTGCCAGCACCCCTACCGGTCCCGGGGAGCTGTTTTTT.

The V call is TRBV4-1, the J call TRBJ2-1; D gene ambiguous. CDR1 and CDR2 from the germline V gene are MGHRA and YSYEKL. The CDR3 extends over 13 amino acids. V lost 4 bases and J lost 7, with 11 bases in between. The DNA for the CDR3 is TGCGCCAGCAGCCCACGTGGCGGTAATGAGCAGTTCTTC. Translating it yields CASSPRGGNEQFF.

This clonotype was counted many times. The chain joins TRBV5-1 to TRBJ2-1, with a possible D match to TRBD1 (6 bases). CDR1 is SGHRS, CDR2 YFSETQ, per germline. V gave up 5 bases and J gave up 6 bases, with 12 bases separating them. CDR3 size: 13 residues. CDR3 nucleotides: TGCGCCAGCAGATCCCAAGGGGGCAATGAGCAGTTCTTC. This sequence encodes CASRSQGGNEQFF.

V usage is TRBV11-2 and J usage is TRBJ2-3; D call uncertain. V lost 0 bases and J lost 1, with 8 bases in between. This CDR3 comprises 15 residues. Germline CDR1 SGHAT, CDR2 FQNNGV. The CDR3 loop reads CASSLDRARTDTQYF. Written as DNA, the CDR3 is TGTGCCAGCAGCTTAGACCGGGCCCGCACAGATACGCAGTATTTT.

This clonotype was counted only a few times. The V gene is TRBV20-1, the J gene TRBJ2-5, with 12 nucleotides matching TRBD2. CDR3 length: 15 residues. Germline loops: CDR1 DFQATT, CDR2 SNEGSKA (reference sequence). V lost 3 bases to trimming and J lost 4 bases; unmatched junction nucleotides: 6. The CDR3 nucleotides read TGCAGTGCTAGGCCCTCGACTAGCGGGAGAGAGACCCAGTACTTC. It is translated as CSARPSTSGRETQYF.

This clonotype was observed many times. The V and J genes are TRBV12-3 or TRBV12-4 and TRBJ1-6; D call uncertain. Trimming took 0 bases from V and 9 from J, leaving 9 bases between them. The CDR3 length is 14 residues. The DNA of the CDR3 is TGTGCCAGCAGTTTAGCAGGGCGGGGTTCACCCCTCCACTTT. Translation: CASSLAGRGSPLHF.

This clonotype was detected only a few times. The chain recombines TRBV5-1 with TRBJ2-3; D is perhaps TRBD2 (5 bases). V lost 0 bases and J 4 bases, leaving 12 bases between the germline ends. Per germline, CDR1 SGHRS and CDR2 YFSETQ. This CDR3 is 15 amino acids long. The CDR3 protein is CASSLVGVGADTQYF. The CDR3 nucleotides read TGCGCCAGCAGCTTGGTCGGGGTAGGCGCAGATACGCAGTATTTT.

Many counts were recorded for this clonotype. CDR3 loop: CASSRVAGGFGDEQFF. The CDR3 nucleotides are TGTGCCAGCAGCCGAGTAGCGGGGGGGTTTGGAGATGAGCAGTTCTTC. This chain connects TRBV14 to TRBJ2-1, with 11 bases matching TRBD2. CDR1 SGHDN and CDR2 FVKESK come from the germline V gene. This CDR3 spans 16 amino acids. V shed 4 bases, J shed 8 bases, and the junction held 10 bases outside the gene matches. The full variable domain, rest sourced from reference TRBV14 and TRBJ2-1, is EAGVTQFPSHSVIEKGQTVTLRCDPISGHDNLYWYRRVMGKEIKFLLHFVKESKQDESGMPNNRFLAERTGGTYSTLKVQPAELEDSGVYFCASSRVAGGFGDEQFFGPGTRLTVL.

This clonotype was seen at least ten times. The chain carries TRBV28 and TRBJ2-1; the D is unclear. Germline-derived CDR1 and CDR2 are MDHEN and SYDVKM. The V end was cut by 1 base, the J end by 8 bases, with 6 bases between. This CDR3 is built from 12 residues. The CDR3 here is CASSLSGDEQFF. In nucleotides, the CDR3 is TGTGCCAGCAGTTTATCTGGGGATGAGCAGTTCTTC.

This chain connects TRBV9 to TRBJ1-6, with TRBD1 identical over 7 bases. Per the germline V gene, CDR1 is SGDLS and CDR2 is YYNGEE. This CDR3 region has 15 residues. Trimming at V came to 0 bases and at J to 7 bases, leaving 4 bases not matched to a gene. The CDR3 loop reads CASSVGNRGNSPLHF. CDR3 DNA sequence: TGTGCCAGCAGCGTAGGAAACAGGGGAAATTCACCCCTCCACTTT.

This clonotype was counted a few times. The CDR3 region is CASSVIGSYTGELFF. The CDR3 DNA sequence: TGTGCCAGCAGCGTAATTGGTAGCTACACCGGGGAGCTGTTTTTT. The J gene is TRBJ2-2, the V gene TRBV4-2; no definite D call. The V end was cut by 5 bases, the J end by 3 bases, with 13 bases between. CDR1 and CDR2 (germline): LGHNA, YNFKEQ. This CDR3 contains 15 residues.

This clonotype has ten or more counts. The chain combines TRBV7-9 with TRBJ1-1, with no clear D. The CDR3 has 13 residues. Trimming took 10 bases from V and 0 from J, leaving 12 bases between them. Germline CDR1 and CDR2: SEHNR and FQNEAQ (reference sequence). In DNA, the CDR3 is TGTGCCACCCAAGATAGGATGAACACTGAAGCTTTCTTT. This sequence encodes CATQDRMNTEAFF.

This clonotype turned up a few times. This chain uses TRBV30 with TRBJ1-1; no clear D. V was cut by 4 bases and J by 1 base, with 16 bases left in between. Germline V gives CDR1 GTSNPN, CDR2 SVGIG (reference sequence). The CDR3 is 15 residues long. Here the CDR3 DNA reads TGTGCCTGGACTAACGTGGAGGGAAAGAACACTGAAGCTTTCTTT. Translation: CAWTNVEGKNTEAFF.

This clonotype was seen many times. The V gene is TRBV11-2, the J gene TRBJ2-1; 11 nucleotides match TRBD2. Germline loops: CDR1 SGHAT, CDR2 FQNNGV. J gave up 4 bases and V 1 base, and 3 bases lay outside the gene matches. This CDR3 is 16 amino acids long. The CDR3 DNA reads TGTGCCAGCAGCTTAGGGACTAGCGGGTCGTACAATGAGCAGTTCTTC. Amino acid sequence: CASSLGTSGSYNEQFF.

This clonotype was picked up many times. CDR3 coding DNA: TGCAGCGTTGAAGATGGGGTAGCGGTTTCTGATGAGCAGTTCTTC. Amino acid sequence: CSVEDGVAVSDEQFF. The V call is TRBV29-1, the J call TRBJ2-1, with D possibly being TRBD2 (6 bases). The germline V gene has CDR1 SQVTM and CDR2 ANQGSEA. CDR3 length: 15 residues. Trimming pared 0 bases from V and 8 bases from J, leaving 17 bases between.

The table lists this clonotype with many counts. The chain links TRBV19 to TRBJ2-1; D gene unclear. Germline CDR1 LNHDA, CDR2 SQIVND (reference sequence). Trimming left V 4 bases short and J 9 bases short, with 16 bases between. The CDR3 totals 14 residues. The DNA for the CDR3 is TGTGCCAGTAGTAATCTCGGCACAAACGGTGAGCAGTTCTTC. Protein product: CASSNLGTNGEQFF. Using reference TRBV19 and TRBJ2-1 for the parts outside the CDR3, the full variable domain is DGGITQSPKYLFRKEGQNVTLSCEQNLNHDAMYWYRQDPGQGLRLIYYSQIVNDFQKGDIAEGYSVSREKKESFPLTVTSAQKNPTAFYLCASSNLGTNGEQFFGPGTRLTVL.

This clonotype was counted ten times or more. The chain joins TRBV29-1 to TRBJ2-1, with D possibly matching TRBD1 (5 bases). The length of the CDR3 is 14 residues. V was trimmed by 8 bases and J by 6 bases, leaving 20 bases between them. CDR1 is SQVTM and CDR2 is ANQGSEA in the germline V gene. The CDR3 bases are TGCAGCTCCACCAAAGGGGCGGCAGTCAATGAGCAGTTCTTC. Translating gives CSSTKGAAVNEQFF.

This clonotype was counted between two and nine times. The chain joins TRBV11-2 to TRBJ1-4; 7 nucleotides agree with TRBD1. Germline lookup yields CDR1 SGHAT and CDR2 FQNNGV. This CDR3 region has 16 residues. V shed 6 bases, J shed 0 bases, and the junction held 7 bases outside the gene matches. CDR3 DNA: TGTGCCAGCAGTTTGGGACAGATCGCAACTAATGAAAAACTGTTTTTT. As protein: CASSLGQIATNEKLFF.

The gene calls are TRBV6-2 or TRBV6-3 and TRBJ2-7, with 7 nucleotides matching TRBD1. The CDR3 is 14 residues long. Germline assignment: CDR1 MNHEY and CDR2 SVGEGT. With 5 bases clipped from V and 3 bases from J, the junction kept 7 bases outside the gene matches. The CDR3 reads CASSTTGENYEQYF. Here the CDR3 DNA reads TGTGCCAGCAGTACCACAGGGGAAAACTACGAGCAGTACTTC.

This clonotype showed up just a few times. The chain uses TRBV15 and TRBJ2-3, with D perhaps matching TRBD2 (6 bases). Deletions cut 9 bases from V and 2 bases from J, with 18 bases between. Germline V gene data show CDR1 as LNHNV and CDR2 as YYDKDF (reference sequence). The CDR3 runs to 15 residues. The CDR3 loop is CATKRTTTNTDTQYF. As DNA, the CDR3 is TGTGCCACGAAAAGGACTACCACCAACACAGATACGCAGTATTTT.

This clonotype was observed at least ten times. This rearrangement joins TRBV21-1 to TRBJ2-3; the D segment call TRBD1 is taken from the table without a DNA check. TRBV21-1 is labeled a pseudogene. The CDR3 extends over 17 amino acids. CDR3 in DNA: TGTGCCAGCAGCAAAGCGGCCCCCAGGTCCTTCACAGATACGCAGTATTTT. Its translation: CASSKAAPRSFTDTQYF.

This clonotype was seen ten or more times. CDR3 nucleotide sequence: TGCGCCAGCAGCCAGAGTGGACTAGCGGTTGCAGATACGCAGTATTTT. Encoded protein: CASSQSGLAVADTQYF. The rearrangement uses TRBV4-3 and TRBJ2-3; 10 bases fit TRBD2. After removal of 3 bases from V and 4 bases from J, the junction contained 7 bases not matched to a gene. Germline loops: CDR1 LGHNA, CDR2 YSLEER. The length of the CDR3 is 16 residues.

This clonotype was recorded at least ten times. The J gene is TRBJ1-5, the V gene TRBV20-1; 8 positions agree with TRBD1. Germline CDR1 reads DFQATT; CDR2 reads SNEGSKA (reference sequence). Germline trimming cut 3 bases from V and 6 bases from J; bases unmatched to any gene: 10. The CDR3 is 15 amino acids. The CDR3 loop reads CSASLGTGIGQPQHF. The CDR3 DNA is TGCAGTGCTAGTCTTGGGACAGGTATTGGTCAGCCCCAGCATTTT.

There are many counts of this clonotype. The rearrangement links TRBV20-1 to TRBJ2-3; TRBD2 matches 8 bases. Germline-derived CDR1 and CDR2 are DFQATT and SNEGSKA (reference sequence). Trimming removed 3 bases from V and 1 base from J; junction bases left unmatched: 6. The CDR3 loop spans 15 amino acids. CDR3 nucleotides: TGCAGTGCTAGTTCCAGCGGGGGTGGCACAGATACGCAGTATTTT. This codes for CSASSSGGGTDTQYF.

V and J are TRBV7-9 and TRBJ2-7; D is tentatively TRBD1 or TRBD2 (5 bases each). CDR1 is SEHNR and CDR2 is FQNEAQ in the germline V gene (reference sequence). CDR3 length equals 16 residues. Trimming stripped 5 bases from V and 0 bases from J, with 17 bases between. The CDR3: CASSPMRGRNSYEQYF. The DNA for the CDR3 is TGTGCCAGCAGCCCCATGAGGGGACGTAACTCCTACGAGCAGTACTTC. Full variable domain (remainder filled in from reference TRBV7-9 and TRBJ2-7): DTGVSQNPRHKITKRGQNVTFRCDPISEHNRLYWYRQTLGQGPEFLTYFQNEAQLEKSRLLSDRFSAERPKGSFSTLEIQRTEQGDSAMYLCASSPMRGRNSYEQYFGPGTRLTVT.

This clonotype was seen only a few times. The chain is built from TRBV12-3 or TRBV12-4 and TRBJ2-3, with 15 positions matching TRBD2. This CDR3 has 16 amino acids. J lost 5 bases, V lost 0 bases, and 0 bases had no gene match. CDR3 in DNA: TGTGCCAGCAGTTTAGCGGGACTAGCGGGAGGAGATACGCAGTATTTT. Its protein product is CASSLAGLAGGDTQYF.

The chain joins TRBV7-9 to TRBJ2-7; unclear D gene. V was trimmed by 6 bases and J by 3 bases, leaving 12 bases between them. This CDR3 has 13 residues. Germline V gene data show CDR1 as SEHNR and CDR2 as FQNEAQ (reference sequence). CDR3 nucleotides: TGTGCCAGCAGTTTTTACCAGGACTACGAGCAGTACTTC. Its protein is CASSFYQDYEQYF.

This clonotype has a handful of counts. The rearrangement uses TRBV29-1 and TRBJ2-7; TRBD1 agrees at 11 bases. V trimming: 6 bases; J trimming: 5 bases; junction bases outside the gene matches: 6. This CDR3 contains 13 residues. Germline V gene lookup returns CDR1 SQVTM and CDR2 ANQGSEA. CDR3 DNA sequence: TGCAGCGTGAGACGGGACAGGGGGGACGAGCAGTACTTC. The encoded protein is CSVRRDRGDEQYF.

Many counts were recorded for this clonotype. The gene calls are TRBV21-1 and TRBJ2-7. TRBV21-1 is a pseudogene. The CDR3 runs 13 residues. CDR3 nucleotide sequence: TGTGCCAGCAGCAGAATCGGTAGCCACGAGCAGTACTTC. Its protein product is CASSRIGSHEQYF.